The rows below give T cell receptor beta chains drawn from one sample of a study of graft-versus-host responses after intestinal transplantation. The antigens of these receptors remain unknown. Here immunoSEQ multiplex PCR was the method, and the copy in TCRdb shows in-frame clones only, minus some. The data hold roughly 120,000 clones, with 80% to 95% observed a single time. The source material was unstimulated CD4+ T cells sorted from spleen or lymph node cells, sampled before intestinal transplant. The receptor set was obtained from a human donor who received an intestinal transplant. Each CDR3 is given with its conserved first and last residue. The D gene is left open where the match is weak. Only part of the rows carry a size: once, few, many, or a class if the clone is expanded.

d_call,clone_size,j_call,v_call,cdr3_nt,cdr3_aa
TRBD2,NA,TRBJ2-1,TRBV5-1,TGCGCCAGCAGCTTGTCGGCGGGAGGGCACAATGAGCAGTTCTTC,CASSLSAGGHNEQFF
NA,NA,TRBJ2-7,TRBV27,TGTGCCAGCAGCTTAACGGGGAACTCCTACGAGCAGTACTTC,CASSLTGNSYEQYF
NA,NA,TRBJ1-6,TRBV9,TGTGCCAGCAGCGCCGAGGTATATTCACCCCTCCACTTT,CASSAEVYSPLHF
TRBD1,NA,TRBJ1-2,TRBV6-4,TGTGCCAGCAGTGACTCCCGACAGGGAGCCTATGGCTACACCTTC,CASSDSRQGAYGYTF
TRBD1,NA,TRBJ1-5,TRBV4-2,TGTGCCAGCAGCCAAGTTCTGACAGGGCCCAATCAGCCCCAGCATTTT,CASSQVLTGPNQPQHF
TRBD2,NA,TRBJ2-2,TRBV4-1,TGCGCCAGCAGCTCTACAGGACTAGGGAACACCGGGGAGCTGTTTTTT,CASSSTGLGNTGELFF
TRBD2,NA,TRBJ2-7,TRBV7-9,TGTGCCAGCAGCGCACGGGGACTAGCGGGAGGAGACGAGCAGTACTTC,CASSARGLAGGDEQYF
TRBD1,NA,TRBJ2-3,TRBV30,TGTGCCTGGAGCCCCGGACAGGGGAGCACAGATACGCAGTATTTT,CAWSPGQGSTDTQYF
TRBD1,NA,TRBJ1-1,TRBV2,TGTGCCAGCAGTGCCGGCCGGTTAGACAGGGTAAAGGTGAACACTGAAGCTTTCTTT,CASSAGRLDRVKVNTEAFF
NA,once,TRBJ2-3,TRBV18,TGTGCCAGCTCACCTTCACGGACTCTACCCACAGATACGCAGTATTTT,CASSPSRTLPTDTQYF
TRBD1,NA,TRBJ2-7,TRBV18,TGTGCCAGCTCACCGTCAGACAGGGGAGGCGAGCAGTACTTC,CASSPSDRGGEQYF
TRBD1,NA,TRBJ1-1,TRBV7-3,TGTGCCAGCAGCTATCAACAGGGGACTGAAGCTTTCTTT,CASSYQQGTEAFF
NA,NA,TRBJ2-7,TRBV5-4,TGTGCCAGCAGCTTGAATCTACACGACGTCTACGAGCAGTACTTC,CASSLNLHDVYEQYF
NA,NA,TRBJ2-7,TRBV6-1,TGTGCCAGCAGGGGAGGTTACTATGGCGAGCAGTACTTC,CASRGGYYGEQYF
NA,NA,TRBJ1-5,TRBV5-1,TGCGCCAGCAGCCCCCGGCCAAATCAGCCCCAGCATTTT,CASSPRPNQPQHF
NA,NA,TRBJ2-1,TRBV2,TGTGCCAGCAGTGATTCCTATTACAATGAGCAGTTCTTC,CASSDSYYNEQFF
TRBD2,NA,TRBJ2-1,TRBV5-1,TGCGCCAGCACCTTGGGAGGGCCCAGCTCCTACAATGAGCAGTTCTTC,CASTLGGPSSYNEQFF
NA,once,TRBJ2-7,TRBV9,TGTGCCAGCAGCGTAGGAAGAAGGGGGGATGGCGAGCAGTACTTC,CASSVGRRGDGEQYF
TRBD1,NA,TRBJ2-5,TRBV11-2,TGTGCCAGCAGCCCGGGTACAGGGGGCCCGGAGACCCAGTACTTC,CASSPGTGGPETQYF
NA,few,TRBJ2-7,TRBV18,TGTGCCAGCTCACCACTTGGGGCCAGCCAGTACGAGCAGTACTTC,CASSPLGASQYEQYF
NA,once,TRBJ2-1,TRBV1,TGCACCAGCAGCCAAGGACTAGCGGGAGGGCCGAGAAAGTTGAATGAGCAGTTCTTC,CTSSQGLAGGPRKLNEQFF
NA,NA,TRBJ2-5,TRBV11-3,TGTGCCAGCACCAACTCAGGGGGCGGGAGGACAGAGACCCAGTACTTC,CASTNSGGGRTETQYF
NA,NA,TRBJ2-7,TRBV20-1,TGCAGTGCTAGAGGGGTCGGCGAGCAGTACTTC,CSARGVGEQYF
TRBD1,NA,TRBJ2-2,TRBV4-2,TGTGCCAGCAGCCTAGATCGTCGCCGGACAGGGGGCTTGAGGAACACCGGGGAGCTGTTTTTT,CASSLDRRRTGGLRNTGELFF
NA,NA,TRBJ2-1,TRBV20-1,TGCAGTGCTACGGTATACAATGAGCAGTTCTTC,CSATVYNEQFF
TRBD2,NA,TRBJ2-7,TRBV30,TGTGCCTGGAGGCGGGGGGGGCTAGCGGGCCGCGAGCAGTACTTC,CAWRRGGLAGREQYF
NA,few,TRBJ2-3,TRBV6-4,TGTGCCAGCAGCCTGGGCGGAAACACAGATACGCAGTATTTT,CASSLGGNTDTQYF
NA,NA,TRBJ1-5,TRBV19,TGTGCCAGTTCACAGGATTTCAGCAATCAGCCCCAGCATTTT,CASSQDFSNQPQHF
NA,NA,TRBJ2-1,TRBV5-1,TGCGCCAGCAGCGAATACAATGAGCAGTTCTTC,CASSEYNEQFF
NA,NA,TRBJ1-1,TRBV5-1,TGCGCCAGCAGCTTGGGAAGGGGTGCTGAAGCTTTCTTT,CASSLGRGAEAFF
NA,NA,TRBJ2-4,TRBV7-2,TGTGCCAGCAGTGCCGACAGTTTGAGTAAGAACATTCAGTACTTC,CASSADSLSKNIQYF
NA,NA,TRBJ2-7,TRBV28,TGTGCCAGCGCGGGCCCGGCCAAAAACTACGAGCAGTACTTC,CASAGPAKNYEQYF
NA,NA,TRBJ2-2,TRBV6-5,TGTGCCAGCAAGGATACGAACACCGGGGAGCTGTTTTTT,CASKDTNTGELFF
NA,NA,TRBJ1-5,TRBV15,TGTGCCACCAGCAGGGACAGCCGGGGTAGCAATCAGCCCCAGCATTTT,CATSRDSRGSNQPQHF
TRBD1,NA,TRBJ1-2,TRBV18,TGTGCCAGCTCACTGGACAGGGGGCACTATGGCTACACCTTC,CASSLDRGHYGYTF
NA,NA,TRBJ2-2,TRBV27,TGTGCCAGCAGTTTTAAGGGTCCCGGGGAGCTGTTTTTT,CASSFKGPGELFF
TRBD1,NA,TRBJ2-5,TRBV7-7,TGTGCTAGCAGCAACAGACAGGGTGGGACCCAGTACTTC,CASSNRQGGTQYF
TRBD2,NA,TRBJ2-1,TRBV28,TGTGCCAGCAGTTTACGGGACTATTGGCAGTTCTTC,CASSLRDYWQFF
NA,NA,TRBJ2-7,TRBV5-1,TGCGCCAGCAGTCTGGACGGAACTCTTAGCTCCTACGAGCAGTACTTC,CASSLDGTLSSYEQYF
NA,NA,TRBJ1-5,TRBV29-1,TGCAGCGTTGTGTGGAACCCATCAGGTCCCCAGCATTTT,CSVVWNPSGPQHF
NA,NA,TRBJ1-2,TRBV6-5,TGTGCCAGCAGGACGACAAGTAACTATGGCTACACCTTC,CASRTTSNYGYTF
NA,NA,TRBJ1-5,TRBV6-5,TGTGCCAGCAGTCCAGAACTTTATAGCAATCAGCCCCAGCATTTT,CASSPELYSNQPQHF
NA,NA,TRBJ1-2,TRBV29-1,TGCAGCGTCGTACGGACACGAGGGACCTATGGCTACACCTTC,CSVVRTRGTYGYTF
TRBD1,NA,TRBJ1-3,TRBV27,TGTGCCAGCAGTTTATCGCGGGACAGGGGGAACACCATATATTTT,CASSLSRDRGNTIYF
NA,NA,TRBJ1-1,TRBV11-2,TGTGCCAGCAGCTTAAGGGACACGACTTTCTTT,CASSLRDTTFF
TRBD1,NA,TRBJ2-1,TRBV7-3,TGTGCCAGCAGCCTAAGACAGGGGCGACATGAGCAGTTCTTC,CASSLRQGRHEQFF
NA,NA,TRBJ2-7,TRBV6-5,TGTGCCAGCAGTTACGGTGATAGTGGGTCCTACGAGCAGTACTTC,CASSYGDSGSYEQYF
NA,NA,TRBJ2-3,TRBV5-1,TGCGCCAGCAGCTCCTTGACTACCCGCACAGATACGCAGTATTTT,CASSSLTTRTDTQYF
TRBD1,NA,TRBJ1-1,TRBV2,TGTGCCACCAGGGGGCAGGGAAAGCGGAACACTGAAGCTTTCTTT,CATRGQGKRNTEAFF
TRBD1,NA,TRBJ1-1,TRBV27,TGTGCCAGCAGTTTCCTACCCCCGGGACAGAATCAAGCTTTCTTT,CASSFLPPGQNQAFF
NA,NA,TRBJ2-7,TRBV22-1,TGTCCTGGGAGCCCCCGGACAGGGGGCAACGAGCAGTACTTC,CPGSPRTGGNEQYF
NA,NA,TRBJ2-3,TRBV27,TGTGCCAGCAGGGCAGAGGAGGCAGATACGCAGTATTTT,CASRAEEADTQYF
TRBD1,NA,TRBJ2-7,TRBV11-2,TGTGCCAGCAGCCCTACAGGGGTCGAGCAGTACTTC,CASSPTGVEQYF
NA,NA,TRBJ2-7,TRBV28,TGTGCCAGCAACAGCCTGGGGCGGACTACTTCCTACGAGCAGTACTTC,CASNSLGRTTSYEQYF